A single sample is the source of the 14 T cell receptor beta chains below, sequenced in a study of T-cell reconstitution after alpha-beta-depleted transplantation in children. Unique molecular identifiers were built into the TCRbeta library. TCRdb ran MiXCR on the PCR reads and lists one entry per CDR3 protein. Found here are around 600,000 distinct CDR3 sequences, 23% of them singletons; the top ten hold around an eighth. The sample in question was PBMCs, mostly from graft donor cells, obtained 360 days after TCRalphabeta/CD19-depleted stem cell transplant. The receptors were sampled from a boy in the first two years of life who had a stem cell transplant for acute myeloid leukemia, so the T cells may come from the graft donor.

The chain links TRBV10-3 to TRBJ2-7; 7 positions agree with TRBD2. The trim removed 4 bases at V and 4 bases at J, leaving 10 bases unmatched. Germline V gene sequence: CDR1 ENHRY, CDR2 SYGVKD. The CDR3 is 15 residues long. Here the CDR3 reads CAISATRGTLYEQYF. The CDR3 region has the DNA TGTGCCATCAGTGCTACGCGGGGGACGTTATACGAGCAGTACTTC.

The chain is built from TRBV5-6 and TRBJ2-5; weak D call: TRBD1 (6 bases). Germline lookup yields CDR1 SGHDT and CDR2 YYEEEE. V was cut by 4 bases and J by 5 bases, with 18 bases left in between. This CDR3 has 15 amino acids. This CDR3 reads CASSANQGNLETQYF. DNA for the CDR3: TGTGCCAGCAGCGCGAATCAGGGGAATTTGGAGACCCAGTACTTC.

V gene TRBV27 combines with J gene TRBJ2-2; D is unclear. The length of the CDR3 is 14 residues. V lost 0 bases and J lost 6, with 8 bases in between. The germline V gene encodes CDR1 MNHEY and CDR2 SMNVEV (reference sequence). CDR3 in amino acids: CASSLSIVSGELFF. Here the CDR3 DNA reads TGTGCCAGCAGTTTATCGATAGTATCCGGGGAGCTGTTTTTT.

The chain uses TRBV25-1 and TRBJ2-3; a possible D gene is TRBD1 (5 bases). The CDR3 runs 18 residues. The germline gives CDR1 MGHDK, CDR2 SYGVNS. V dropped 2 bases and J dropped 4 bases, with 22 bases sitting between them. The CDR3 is CASSEGDSENLFPDTQYF. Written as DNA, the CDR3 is TGTGCCAGCAGTGAAGGAGACAGCGAAAATTTATTCCCAGATACGCAGTATTTT.

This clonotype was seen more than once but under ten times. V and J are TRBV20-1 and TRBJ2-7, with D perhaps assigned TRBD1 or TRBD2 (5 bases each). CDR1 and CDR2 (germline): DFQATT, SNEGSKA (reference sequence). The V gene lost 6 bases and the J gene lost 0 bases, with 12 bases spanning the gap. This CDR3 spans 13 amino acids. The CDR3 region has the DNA TGCAGTGCCACGGGGCTCAGCTCCTACGAGCAGTACTTC. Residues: CSATGLSSYEQYF.

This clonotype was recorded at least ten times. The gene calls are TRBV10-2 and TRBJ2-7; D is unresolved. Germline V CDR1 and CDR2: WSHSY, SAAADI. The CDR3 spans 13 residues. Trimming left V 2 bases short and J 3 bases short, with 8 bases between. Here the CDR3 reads CASSERRLYEQYF. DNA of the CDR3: TGCGCCAGCAGTGAGAGGCGGCTCTACGAGCAGTACTTC.

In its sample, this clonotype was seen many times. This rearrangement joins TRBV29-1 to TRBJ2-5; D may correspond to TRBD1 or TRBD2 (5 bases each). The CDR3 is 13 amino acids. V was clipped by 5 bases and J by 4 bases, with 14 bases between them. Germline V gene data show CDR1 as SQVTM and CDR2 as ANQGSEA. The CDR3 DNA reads TGCAGCGTTACCAGGGTTGGAGGAGAGACCCAGTACTTC. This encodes CSVTRVGGETQYF. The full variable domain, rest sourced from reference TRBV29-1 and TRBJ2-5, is SAVISQKPSRDICQRGTSLTIQCQVDSQVTMMFWYRQQPGQSLTLIATANQGSEATYESGFVIDKFPISRPNLTFSTLTVSNMSPEDSSIYLCSVTRVGGETQYFGPGTRLLVL.

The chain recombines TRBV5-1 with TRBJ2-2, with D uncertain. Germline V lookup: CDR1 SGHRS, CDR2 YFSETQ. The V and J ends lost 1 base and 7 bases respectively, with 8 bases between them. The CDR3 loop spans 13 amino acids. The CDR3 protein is CASSLNGVGELFF. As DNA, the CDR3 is TGCGCCAGCAGCTTGAATGGGGTCGGGGAGCTGTTTTTT.

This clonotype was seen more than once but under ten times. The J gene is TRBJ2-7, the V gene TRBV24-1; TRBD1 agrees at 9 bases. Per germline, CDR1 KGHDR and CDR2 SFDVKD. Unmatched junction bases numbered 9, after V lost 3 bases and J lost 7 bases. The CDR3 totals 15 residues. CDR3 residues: CATSDPAGTGKEQYF. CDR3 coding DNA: TGTGCCACCAGTGATCCTGCCGGGACAGGGAAAGAGCAGTACTTC.

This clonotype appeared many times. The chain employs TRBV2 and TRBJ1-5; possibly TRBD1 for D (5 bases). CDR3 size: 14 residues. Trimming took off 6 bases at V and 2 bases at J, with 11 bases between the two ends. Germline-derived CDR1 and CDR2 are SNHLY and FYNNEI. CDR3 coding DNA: TGTGCCAGCAGCCGCGGGGGGGGCAATCAGCCCCAGCATTTT. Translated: CASSRGGGNQPQHF.

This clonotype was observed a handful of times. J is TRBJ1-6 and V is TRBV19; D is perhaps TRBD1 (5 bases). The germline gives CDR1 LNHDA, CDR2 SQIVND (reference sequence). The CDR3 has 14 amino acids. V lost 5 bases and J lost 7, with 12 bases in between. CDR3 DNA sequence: TGTGCCAGTAGTTTGGACAAGGGGAATTCACCCCTCCACTTT. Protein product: CASSLDKGNSPLHF.

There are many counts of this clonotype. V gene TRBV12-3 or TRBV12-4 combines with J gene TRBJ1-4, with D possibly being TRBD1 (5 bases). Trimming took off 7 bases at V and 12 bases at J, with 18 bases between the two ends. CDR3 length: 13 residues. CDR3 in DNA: TGTGCCAGCAACCTCGGGGGAAGGCAGGAACTGTTTTTT. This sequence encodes CASNLGGRQELFF.

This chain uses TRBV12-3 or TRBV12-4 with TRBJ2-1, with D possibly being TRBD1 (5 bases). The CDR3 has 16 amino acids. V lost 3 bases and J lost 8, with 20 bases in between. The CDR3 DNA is TGTGCCAGCAGTTTTATCCTGCCAGGGCATGTGGATGAGCAGTTCTTC. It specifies CASSFILPGHVDEQFF.

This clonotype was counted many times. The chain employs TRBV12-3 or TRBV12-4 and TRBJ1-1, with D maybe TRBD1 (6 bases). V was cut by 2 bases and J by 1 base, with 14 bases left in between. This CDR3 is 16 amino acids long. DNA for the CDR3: TGTGCCAGCAGTTTATGGGGGGGCGCGGGGAACACTGAAGCTTTCTTT. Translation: CASSLWGGAGNTEAFF.